Below are 3 T cell receptor beta chains sequenced from a single sample in a study of blood T cell repertoires in COVID-19. Measured with immunoSEQ multiplex PCR; TCRdb has only the in-frame clones, and not every one. The data contain about 160,000 clones, approximately 90% of them singletons. Sequenced sample: peripheral blood. The receptors shown here come from a man aged 25-40 years with COVID-19, enrolled during active disease.

The CDR3 nucleotides are TGTGCCAGCAGCTTAATAACAGGGGTTGATCAGCCCCAGCATTTT. As protein: CASSLITGVDQPQHF. This sequence joins TRBV7-3 and TRBJ1-5, with 7 bases fitting TRBD1. In germline, CDR1 is SGHTA, CDR2 FQGTGA. The CDR3 has 15 residues. Trimming took 1 base from V and 5 from J; bases not matched to a gene: 5. The entire variable domain, with the rest obtained from reference TRBV7-3 and TRBJ1-5, is as follows: GAGVSQTPSNKVTEKGKYVELRCDPISGHTALYWYRQSLGQGPEFLIYFQGTGAADDSGLPNDRFFAVRPEGSVSTLKIQRTERGDSAVYLCASSLITGVDQPQHFGDGTRLSIL.

The J gene is TRBJ2-1, the V gene TRBV27, with D perhaps matching TRBD2 (7 bases). The CDR3 runs to 15 residues. V lost 4 bases and J lost 6, with 16 bases in between. CDR1 and CDR2 from the germline V gene are MNHEY and SMNVEV (reference sequence). The CDR3 bases are TGTGCCAGCAGTTGGTCCGGGGGCGGGGGCAATGAGCAGTTCTTC. Amino acids: CASSWSGGGGNEQFF.

V is TRBV7-3 and J is TRBJ2-1; no clear D. V gave up 5 bases and J gave up 10 bases, with 12 bases separating them. In germline, CDR1 is SGHTA, CDR2 FQGTGA. The CDR3 extends over 12 amino acids. CDR3 sequence: CASSRGHDEQFF. In DNA, the CDR3 is TGTGCCAGCAGCCGAGGCCATGACGAGCAGTTCTTC.